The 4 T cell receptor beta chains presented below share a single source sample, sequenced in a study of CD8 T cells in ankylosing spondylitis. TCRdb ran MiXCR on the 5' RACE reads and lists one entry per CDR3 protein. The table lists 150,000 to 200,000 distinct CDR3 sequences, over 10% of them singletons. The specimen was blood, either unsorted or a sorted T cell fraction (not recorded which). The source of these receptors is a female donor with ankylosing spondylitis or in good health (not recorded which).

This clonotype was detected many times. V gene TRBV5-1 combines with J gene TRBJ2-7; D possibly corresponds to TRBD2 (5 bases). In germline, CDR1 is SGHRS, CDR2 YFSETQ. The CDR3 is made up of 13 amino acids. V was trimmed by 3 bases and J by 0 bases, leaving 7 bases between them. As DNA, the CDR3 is TGCGCCAGCAGCTACGGGGACTCCTACGAGCAGTACTTC. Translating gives CASSYGDSYEQYF.

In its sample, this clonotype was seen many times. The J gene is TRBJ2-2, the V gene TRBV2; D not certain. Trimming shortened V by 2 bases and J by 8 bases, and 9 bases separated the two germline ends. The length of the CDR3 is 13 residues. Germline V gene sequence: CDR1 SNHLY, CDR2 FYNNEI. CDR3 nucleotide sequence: TGTGCCAGCAGTGAAACCCCAGTAGGGGAGCTGTTTTTT. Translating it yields CASSETPVGELFF.

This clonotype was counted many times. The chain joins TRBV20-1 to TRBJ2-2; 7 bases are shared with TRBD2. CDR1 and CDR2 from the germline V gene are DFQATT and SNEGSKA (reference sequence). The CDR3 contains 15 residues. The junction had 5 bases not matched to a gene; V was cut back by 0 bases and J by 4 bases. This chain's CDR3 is CSARDRTRLTGELFF. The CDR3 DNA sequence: TGCAGTGCTAGAGACCGGACTAGACTCACCGGGGAGCTGTTTTTT.

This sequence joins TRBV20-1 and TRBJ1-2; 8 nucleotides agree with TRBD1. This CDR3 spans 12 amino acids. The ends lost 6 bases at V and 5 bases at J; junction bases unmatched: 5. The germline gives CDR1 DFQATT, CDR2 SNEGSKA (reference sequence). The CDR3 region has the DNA TGCAGTGCAAGACAGGGGTTGTATGGCTACACCTTC. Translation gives CSARQGLYGYTF.